Listed below are T cell receptor beta chains from one sample, sequenced in a study of Ad26.COV2.S vaccination and SARS-CoV-2 variants. Using immunoSEQ multiplex PCR, the repertoire was profiled, and TCRdb retains in-frame clones only, with some absent. The sample includes 430,000 or so clones, 89% of them seen just once. The source was peripheral blood, collected in a trial of Ad26.COV2.S vaccine versus placebo. The source of these receptors is a person between 18 and 60 years old who received the Ad26.COV2.S COVID-19 vaccine or a placebo. The CDR3 runs from the conserved cysteine through the conserved F or W. The D gene is left open where the match is weak. A clone size is listed for some rows: how often the clone was seen (once, few, many), or a class if it is expanded.

-	16	TRBD1	TRBV7-2	TRBJ2-1	CASSQGQGGSYNEQFF	TGTGCCAGCAGCCAAGGACAGGGGGGCTCCTACAATGAGCAGTTCTTC
-	14	-	TRBV6-5	TRBJ2-2	CASSYWAAGGELFF	TGTGCCAGCAGTTACTGGGCCGCGGGGGGGGAGCTGTTTTTT
-	13	-	TRBV5-1	TRBJ1-2	CASSLQTNYGYTF	TGCGCCAGCAGCTTGCAGACTAACTATGGCTACACCTTC
-	14	-	TRBV7-2	TRBJ1-2	CASSRITADYGYTF	TGTGCCAGCAGTCGAATTACGGCAGACTATGGCTACACCTTC
-	16	-	TRBV5-7	TRBJ1-3	CASSLEDRRSGNTIYF	TGTGCCAGCAGCTTGGAGGACCGGCGCTCTGGAAACACCATATATTTT
-	15	-	TRBV6-6	TRBJ2-7	CASSPTGRLSYEQYF	TGTGCCAGCAGCCCCACGGGACGGCTGTCCTACGAGCAGTACTTC
-	16	-	TRBV11-2	TRBJ1-4	CASSRDGRGDNEKLFF	TGTGCCAGCAGCCGGGACGGAAGGGGGGATAATGAAAAACTGTTTTTT
-	14	-	TRBV5-1	TRBJ1-1	CASSLDRPNTEAFF	TGCGCCAGCAGCTTGGACAGACCGAACACTGAAGCTTTCTTT
-	15	-	TRBV30	TRBJ1-6	CAWRVQHLYNSPLHF	TGTGCCTGGAGAGTCCAACACCTTTATAATTCACCCCTCCACTTT
-	14	-	TRBV29-1	TRBJ1-4	CSVTSPSNNEKLFF	TGCAGCGTCACTTCCCCCAGTAATAATGAAAAACTGTTTTTT
few	15	-	TRBV21-1	TRBJ1-5	CASRERTGANQPQHF	TGTGCCAGCAGGGAGAGGACAGGCGCCAATCAGCCCCAGCATTTT
once	15	-	TRBV5-1	TRBJ1-4	CASSLTRLGGEKLFF	TGCGCCAGCAGCTTGACGCGGTTAGGGGGTGAAAAACTGTTTTTT
-	14	-	TRBV19	TRBJ1-2	CASSRRQTSFGYTF	TGTGCCAGTAGTCGGAGACAGACCTCTTTCGGCTACACCTTC
once	13	TRBD2	TRBV27	TRBJ2-2	CASSREGTGELFF	TGTGCCAGCAGTCGGGAGGGCACCGGGGAGCTGTTTTTT
-	16	-	TRBV5-5	TRBJ1-5	CASSQEVGLTNQPQHF	TGTGCCAGCAGCCAGGAGGTAGGACTCACTAATCAGCCCCAGCATTTT
-	14	-	TRBV6-2/TRBV6-3	TRBJ1-6	CASSKTGEGSPLHF	TGTGCCAGCAGTAAGACAGGTGAAGGCTCACCCCTCCACTTT
-	16	-	TRBV13	TRBJ2-3	CASSSPIPLGTDTQYF	TGTGCCAGCAGCTCCCCTATTCCACTTGGGACAGATACGCAGTATTTT